This T cell receptor (beta chain) was recorded in a study of cytomegalovirus exposure and HLA in healthy donors. General study points: A reported reduction in N-insertions relative to the roughly 710-donor mean was seen in an Asian-associated ancestry cluster in a later analysis. In a later analysis, a missense DCLRE1C variant was linked to TCR beta V- and J-gene trimming.

CDR3 size: 13 residues. CDR1 is SGHTA, CDR2 FQGTGA, per germline. V lost 5 bases, J lost 5 bases, and 13 bases lay in between. Amplification used 60 Vbeta primers and 13 Jbeta primers. TCRdb keeps only in-frame clones here, not all; method: immunoSEQ multiplex PCR. This sample's table has more than 130,000 clones. On this clone: Its cognate antigen is unknown.

V gene TRBV7-3 combines with J gene TRBJ2-7; D gene ambiguous. What was sequenced was PBMCs. The receptor was isolated from a man aged 40-55 years in good health and CMV-seronegative. DNA for the CDR3: TGTGCCAGCAGCCCGGGTGGTTGGCACGAGCAGTACTTC. The encoded protein is CASSPGGWHEQYF.